This TCR beta chain was documented in a study of cytomegalovirus exposure and HLA in healthy donors. Study as a whole: Approximately 170 million T cells yielded more than 90 million unique TCR beta sequences in earlier analysis. Study conclusions and caveats: An analysis that came later showed most CMV-associated TCR beta chains appearing HLA-restricted. The majority of TCR sequences were rare, yet some public TCRs appeared in many donors. Per published reports, the classifier diagnosed cytomegalovirus status with high specificity and sensitivity.

CDR1 is GTSNPN, CDR2 SVGIG, per germline (reference sequence). CDR3 length equals 13 residues. Trimming cost V 2 bases and J 0 bases, with 7 bases left between them. Points on this clone: Antigen: not known.

PCR employed 60 Vbeta and 13 Jbeta primers. Only in-frame clones appear in the TCRdb table, and some are missing; sequencing was by immunoSEQ multiplex PCR. Among about 92,000 clones, 81% were seen once, and the ten largest hold 1% to 1.5%. Source material: PBMCs. The chain joins TRBV30 to TRBJ1-1, with D hard to call. The source is a girl aged 2-10 years in good health and CMV-seropositive. CDR3 nucleotides: TGTGCCTGGAGTCGACATATGAACACTGAAGCTTTCTTT. Amino acid sequence: CAWSRHMNTEAFF.